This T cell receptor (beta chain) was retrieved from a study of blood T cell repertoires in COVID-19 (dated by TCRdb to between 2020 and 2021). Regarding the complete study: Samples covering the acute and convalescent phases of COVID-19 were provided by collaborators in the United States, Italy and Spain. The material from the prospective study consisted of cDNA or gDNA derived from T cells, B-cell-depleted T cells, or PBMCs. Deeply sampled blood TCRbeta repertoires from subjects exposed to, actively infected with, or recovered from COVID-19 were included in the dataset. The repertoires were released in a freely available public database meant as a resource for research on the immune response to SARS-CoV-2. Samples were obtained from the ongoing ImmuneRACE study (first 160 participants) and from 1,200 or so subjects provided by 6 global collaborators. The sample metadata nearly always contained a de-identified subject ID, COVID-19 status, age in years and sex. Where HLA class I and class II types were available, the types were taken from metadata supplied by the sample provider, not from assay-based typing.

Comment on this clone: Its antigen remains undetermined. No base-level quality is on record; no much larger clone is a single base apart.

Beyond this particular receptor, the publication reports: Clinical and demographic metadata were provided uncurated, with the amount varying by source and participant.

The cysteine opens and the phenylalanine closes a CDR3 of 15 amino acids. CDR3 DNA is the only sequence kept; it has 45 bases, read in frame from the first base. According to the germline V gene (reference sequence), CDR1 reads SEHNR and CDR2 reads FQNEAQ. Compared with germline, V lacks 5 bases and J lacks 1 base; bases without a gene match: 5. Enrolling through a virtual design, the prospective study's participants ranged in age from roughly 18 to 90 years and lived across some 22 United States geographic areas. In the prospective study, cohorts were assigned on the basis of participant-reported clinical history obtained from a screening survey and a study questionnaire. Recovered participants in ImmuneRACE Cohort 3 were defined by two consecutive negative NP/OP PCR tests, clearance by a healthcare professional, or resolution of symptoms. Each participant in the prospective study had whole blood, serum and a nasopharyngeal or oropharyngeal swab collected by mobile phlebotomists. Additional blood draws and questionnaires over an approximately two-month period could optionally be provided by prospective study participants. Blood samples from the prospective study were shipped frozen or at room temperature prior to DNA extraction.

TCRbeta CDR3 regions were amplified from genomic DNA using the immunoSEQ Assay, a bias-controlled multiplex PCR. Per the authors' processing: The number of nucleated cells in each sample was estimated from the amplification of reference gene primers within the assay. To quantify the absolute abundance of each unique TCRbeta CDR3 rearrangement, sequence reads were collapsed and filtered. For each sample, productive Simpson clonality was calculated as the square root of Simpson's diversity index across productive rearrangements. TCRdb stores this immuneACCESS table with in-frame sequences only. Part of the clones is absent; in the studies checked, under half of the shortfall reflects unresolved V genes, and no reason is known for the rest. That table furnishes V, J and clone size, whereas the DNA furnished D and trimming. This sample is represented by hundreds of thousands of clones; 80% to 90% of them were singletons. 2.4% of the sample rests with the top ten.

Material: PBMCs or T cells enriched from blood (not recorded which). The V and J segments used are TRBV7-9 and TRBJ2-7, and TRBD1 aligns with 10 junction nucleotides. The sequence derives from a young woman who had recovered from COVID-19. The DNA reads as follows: TGTGCCAGCAGCACAGGGACAGGGGATTCCTACGAGCAGTACTTC. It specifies CASSTGTGDSYEQYF. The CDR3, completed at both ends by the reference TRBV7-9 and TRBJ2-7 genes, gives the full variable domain DTGVSQNPRHKITKRGQNVTFRCDPISEHNRLYWYRQTLGQGPEFLTYFQNEAQLEKSRLLSDRFSAERPKGSFSTLEIQRTEQGDSAMYLCASSTGTGDSYEQYFGPGTRLTVT.